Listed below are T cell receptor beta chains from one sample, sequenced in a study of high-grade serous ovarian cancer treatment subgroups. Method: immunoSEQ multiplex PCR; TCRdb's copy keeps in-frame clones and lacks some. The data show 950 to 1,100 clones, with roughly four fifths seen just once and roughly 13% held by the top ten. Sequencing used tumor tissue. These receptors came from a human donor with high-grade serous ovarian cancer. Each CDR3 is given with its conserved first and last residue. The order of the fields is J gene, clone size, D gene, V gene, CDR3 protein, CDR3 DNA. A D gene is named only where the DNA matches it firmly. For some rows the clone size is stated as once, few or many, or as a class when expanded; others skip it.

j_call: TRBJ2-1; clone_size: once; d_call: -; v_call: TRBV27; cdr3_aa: CASWSGGENEQFF; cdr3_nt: TGTGCCTCCTGGTCAGGGGGGGAGAATGAGCAGTTCTTC
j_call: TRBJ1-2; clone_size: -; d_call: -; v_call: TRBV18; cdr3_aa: CASSPRRDNGYTF; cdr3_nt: TGTGCCAGCTCACCCCGCAGGGATAATGGCTACACCTTC
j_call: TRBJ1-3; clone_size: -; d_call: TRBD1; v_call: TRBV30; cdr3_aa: CACRQGVEGNTIYF; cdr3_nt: TGTGCCTGTCGACAGGGGGTGGAAGGAAACACCATATATTTT
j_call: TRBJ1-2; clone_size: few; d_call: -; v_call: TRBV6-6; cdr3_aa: CASTPGFSIYGYTF; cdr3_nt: TGTGCCAGCACCCCAGGGTTCTCGATCTATGGCTACACCTTC
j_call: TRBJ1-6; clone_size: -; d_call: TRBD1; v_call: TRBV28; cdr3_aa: CASSLRRTGISPLHF; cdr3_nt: TGTGCCAGCAGTTTACGCCGGACAGGGATTTCACCCCTCCACTTT
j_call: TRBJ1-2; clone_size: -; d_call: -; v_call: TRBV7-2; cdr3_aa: CASSPGGTVNYGYTF; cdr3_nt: TGTGCCAGCAGCCCTGGGGGAACAGTTAACTATGGCTACACCTTC
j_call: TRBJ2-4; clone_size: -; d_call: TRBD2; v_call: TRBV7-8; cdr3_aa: CASSLERGQSIQYF; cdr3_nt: TGTGCCAGCAGCTTAGAGCGGGGGCAGAGCATTCAGTACTTC
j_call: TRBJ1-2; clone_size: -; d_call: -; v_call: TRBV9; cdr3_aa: CASSEGGAVNYGYTF; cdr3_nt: TGTGCCAGCAGCGAGGGGGGCGCCGTTAACTATGGCTACACCTTC
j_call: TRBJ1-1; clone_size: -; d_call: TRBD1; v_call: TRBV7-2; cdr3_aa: CASSLRMGTGVYEAFF; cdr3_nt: TGTGCCAGCAGCTTACGGATGGGGACAGGGGTTTATGAAGCTTTCTTT
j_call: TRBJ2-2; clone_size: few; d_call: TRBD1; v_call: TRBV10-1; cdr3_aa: CASSITGANTGELFF; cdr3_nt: TGCGCCAGCAGTATAACAGGGGCGAACACCGGGGAGCTGTTTTTT
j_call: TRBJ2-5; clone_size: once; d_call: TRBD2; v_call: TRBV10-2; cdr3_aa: CASSEGLAGEETQYF; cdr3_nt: TGCGCCAGCAGTGAGGGACTAGCGGGGGAAGAGACCCAGTACTTC
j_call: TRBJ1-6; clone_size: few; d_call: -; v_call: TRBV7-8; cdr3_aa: CASSLVGLSSYNSPLHF; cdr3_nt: TGTGCCAGCAGCTTAGTCGGCCTCAGCTCCTATAATTCACCCCTCCACTTT
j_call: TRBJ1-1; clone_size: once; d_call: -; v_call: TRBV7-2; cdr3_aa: CASSLYASQQIEAFF; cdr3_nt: TGTGCCAGCAGCTTATATGCGTCACAGCAGATTGAAGCTTTCTTT
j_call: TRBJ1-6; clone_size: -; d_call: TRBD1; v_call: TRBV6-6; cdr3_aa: CASSSQGAQDNSPLHF; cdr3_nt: TGTGCCAGCAGTTCCCAGGGGGCGCAGGATAATTCACCCCTCCACTTT
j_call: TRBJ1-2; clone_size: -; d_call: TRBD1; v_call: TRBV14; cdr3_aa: CASSQDLAGGLDGYTF; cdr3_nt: TGTGCCAGCAGCCAAGATTTGGCAGGGGGCTTGGATGGCTACACCTTC
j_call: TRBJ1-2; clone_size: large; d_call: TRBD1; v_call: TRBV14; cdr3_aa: CASSPDRGLGGYTF; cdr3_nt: TGTGCCAGCAGCCCCGACAGGGGGCTTGGGGGCTACACCTTC
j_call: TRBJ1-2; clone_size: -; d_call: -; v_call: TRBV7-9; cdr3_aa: CASSLGSSYGYTF; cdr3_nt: TGTGCCAGCAGCTTAGGCAGCTCCTATGGCTACACCTTC
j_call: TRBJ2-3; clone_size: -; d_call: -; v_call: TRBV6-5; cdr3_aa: CASRMASTDTQYF; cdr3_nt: TGTGCCAGCAGAATGGCCAGCACAGATACGCAGTATTTT
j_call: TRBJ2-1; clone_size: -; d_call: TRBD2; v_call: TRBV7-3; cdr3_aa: CASSPGGLFRNEQFF; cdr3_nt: TGTGCCAGCAGCCCGGGGGGGCTCTTTAGGAATGAGCAGTTCTTC
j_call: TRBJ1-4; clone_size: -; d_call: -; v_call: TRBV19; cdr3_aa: CASSIEGAGRNEKLFF; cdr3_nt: TGTGCCAGTAGTATAGAAGGAGCGGGCAGGAATGAAAAACTGTTTTTT
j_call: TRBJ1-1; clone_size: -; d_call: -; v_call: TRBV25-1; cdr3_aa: CASSVSPFGNTEAFF; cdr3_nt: TGTGCCAGCAGTGTATCCCCCTTTGGGAACACTGAAGCTTTCTTT
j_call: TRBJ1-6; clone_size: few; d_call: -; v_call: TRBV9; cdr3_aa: CASSVDLGNSPLHF; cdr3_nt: TGTGCCAGCAGCGTAGACTTAGGTAATTCACCCCTCCACTTT
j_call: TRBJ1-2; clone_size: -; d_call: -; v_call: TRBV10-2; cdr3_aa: CASSDWGRGPYGYTF; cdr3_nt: TGCGCCAGCAGTGATTGGGGGCGGGGGCCCTATGGCTACACCTTC
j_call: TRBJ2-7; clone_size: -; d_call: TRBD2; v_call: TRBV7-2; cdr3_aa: CASSLRRGGGGASYEQYF; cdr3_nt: TGTGCCAGCAGCCTCAGGAGAGGGGGCGGGGGGGCTTCCTACGAGCAGTACTTC
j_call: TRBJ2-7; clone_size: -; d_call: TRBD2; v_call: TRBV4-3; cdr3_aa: CASSQGLAEYEQYF; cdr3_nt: TGCGCCAGCAGCCAAGGACTAGCGGAGTACGAGCAGTACTTC
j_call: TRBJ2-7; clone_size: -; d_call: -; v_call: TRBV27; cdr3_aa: CASSSTGTTILEQYF; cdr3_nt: TGTGCCAGCAGTTCGACCGGGACCACTATTCTCGAGCAGTACTTC
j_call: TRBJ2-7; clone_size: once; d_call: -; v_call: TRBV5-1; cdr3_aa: CASSLEFGRRRAYEQYF; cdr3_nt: TGCGCCAGCAGCTTGGAATTCGGACGCCGTCGGGCTTACGAGCAGTACTTC
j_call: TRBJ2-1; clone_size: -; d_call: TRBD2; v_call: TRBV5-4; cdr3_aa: CASSLSGGADNEQFF; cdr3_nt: TGTGCCAGCAGTCTTAGCGGGGGGGCTGACAATGAGCAGTTCTTC
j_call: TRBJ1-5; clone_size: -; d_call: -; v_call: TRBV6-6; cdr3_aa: CASTTGALNQPQHF; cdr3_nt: TGTGCCAGCACTACCGGGGCCCTAAATCAGCCCCAGCATTTT
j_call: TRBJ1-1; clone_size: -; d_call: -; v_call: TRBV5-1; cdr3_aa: CASSFGGEYSVGNTEAFF; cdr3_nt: TGCGCCAGCAGCTTCGGTGGGGAGTACTCCGTGGGGAACACTGAAGCTTTCTTT
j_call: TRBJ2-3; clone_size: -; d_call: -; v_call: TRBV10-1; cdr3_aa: CASSDKSLDTQYF; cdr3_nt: TGCGCCAGCAGTGATAAATCTTTGGATACGCAGTATTTT
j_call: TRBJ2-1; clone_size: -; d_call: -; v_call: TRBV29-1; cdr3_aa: CSVVGGTGGEQFF; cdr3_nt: TGCAGCGTGGTGGGGGGAACCGGAGGTGAGCAGTTCTTC
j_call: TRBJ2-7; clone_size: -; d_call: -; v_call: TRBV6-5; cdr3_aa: CASSYSQVSEQYF; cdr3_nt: TGTGCCAGCAGTTACTCACAGGTTAGCGAGCAGTACTTC
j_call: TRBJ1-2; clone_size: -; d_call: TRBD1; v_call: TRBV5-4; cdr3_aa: CASSYPGQATYYGYTF; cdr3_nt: TGTGCCAGCAGCTATCCGGGACAGGCAACTTACTATGGCTACACCTTC
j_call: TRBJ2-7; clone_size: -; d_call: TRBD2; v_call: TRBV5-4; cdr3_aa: CASSGLAGDRQYF; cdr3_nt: TGTGCCAGCAGCGGACTAGCGGGGGACCGGCAGTACTTC
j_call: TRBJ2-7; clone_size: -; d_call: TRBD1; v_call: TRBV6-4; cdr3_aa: CATMGTGAYEQYF; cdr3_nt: TGTGCCACCATGGGGACAGGCGCCTACGAGCAGTACTTC
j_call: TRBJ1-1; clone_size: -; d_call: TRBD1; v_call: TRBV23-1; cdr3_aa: CASSQSPGGTEAFF; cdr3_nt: TGCGCCAGCAGTCAATCCCCAGGGGGAACTGAAGCTTTCTTT
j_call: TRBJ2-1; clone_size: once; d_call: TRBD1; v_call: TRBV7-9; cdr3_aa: CASSTPGQGYNEQFF; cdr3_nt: TGTGCCAGCAGCACACCGGGACAGGGGTACAATGAGCAGTTCTTC
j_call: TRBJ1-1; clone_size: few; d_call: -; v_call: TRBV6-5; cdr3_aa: CASSYAGNTEAFF; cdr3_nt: TGTGCCAGCAGTTACGCGGGTAACACTGAAGCTTTCTTT
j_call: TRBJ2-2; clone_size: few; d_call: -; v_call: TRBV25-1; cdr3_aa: CASSIGPFTGELFF; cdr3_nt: TGTGCCAGCAGTATCGGACCCTTCACCGGGGAGCTGTTTTTT
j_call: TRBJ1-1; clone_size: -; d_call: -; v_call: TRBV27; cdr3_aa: CASSLGGGGVLEAFF; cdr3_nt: TGTGCCAGCAGTCTGGGGGGAGGAGGTGTTCTTGAAGCTTTCTTT
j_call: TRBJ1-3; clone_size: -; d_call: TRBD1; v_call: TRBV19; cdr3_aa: CASSALTGGAGNTIYF; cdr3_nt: TGTGCCAGTAGTGCACTAACAGGGGGAGCTGGAAACACCATATATTTT
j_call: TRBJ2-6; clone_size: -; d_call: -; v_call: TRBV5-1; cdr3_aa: CASGSWGSRSGANVLTF; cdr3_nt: TGCGCCAGCGGAAGTTGGGGATCCCGCTCTGGGGCCAACGTCCTGACTTTC
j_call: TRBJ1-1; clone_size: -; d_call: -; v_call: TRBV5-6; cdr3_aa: CASEQGFSEAFF; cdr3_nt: TGTGCCAGCGAGCAGGGTTTCTCTGAAGCTTTCTTT
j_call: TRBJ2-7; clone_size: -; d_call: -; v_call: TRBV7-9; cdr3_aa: CASSLAYYEQYF; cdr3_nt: TGTGCCAGCAGCTTAGCGTACTACGAGCAGTACTTC
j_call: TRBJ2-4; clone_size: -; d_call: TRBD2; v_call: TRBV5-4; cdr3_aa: CASSGGEVAKNIQYF; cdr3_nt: TGTGCCAGCAGCGGGGGGGAGGTAGCCAAAAACATTCAGTACTTC
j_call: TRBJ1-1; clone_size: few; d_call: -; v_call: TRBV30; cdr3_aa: CAWSVIGRTAFF; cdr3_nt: TGTGCCTGGAGTGTTATAGGGAGGACGGCTTTCTTT
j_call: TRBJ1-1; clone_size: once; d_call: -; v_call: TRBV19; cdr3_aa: CASSIAWGGAEAFF; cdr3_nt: TGTGCCAGTAGTATAGCCTGGGGGGGGGCTGAAGCTTTCTTT
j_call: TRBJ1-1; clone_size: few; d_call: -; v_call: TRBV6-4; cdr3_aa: CASTETQGGTEAFF; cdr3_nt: TGTGCCAGCACCGAAACCCAGGGAGGTACTGAAGCTTTCTTT
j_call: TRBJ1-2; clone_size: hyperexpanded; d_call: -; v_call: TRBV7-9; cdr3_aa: CASSWGETGGYTF; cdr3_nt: TGTGCCAGCAGTTGGGGGGAGACGGGAGGCTACACCTTC
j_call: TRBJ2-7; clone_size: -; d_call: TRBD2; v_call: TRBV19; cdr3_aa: CASSWGGTTYEQYF; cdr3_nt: TGTGCCAGTAGCTGGGGGGGGACCACCTACGAGCAGTACTTC
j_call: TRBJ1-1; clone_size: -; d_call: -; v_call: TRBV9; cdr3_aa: CASSPKQGAAEAFF; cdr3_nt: TGTGCCAGCAGCCCAAAACAGGGTGCAGCGGAAGCTTTCTTT
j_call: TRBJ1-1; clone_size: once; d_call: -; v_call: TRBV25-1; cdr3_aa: CASSEWEASNTEAFF; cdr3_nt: TGTGCCAGCAGTGAGTGGGAGGCCTCGAACACTGAAGCTTTCTTT
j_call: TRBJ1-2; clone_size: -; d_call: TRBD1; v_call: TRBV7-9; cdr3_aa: CASSLRDRVYSGYTF; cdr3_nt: TGTGCCAGCAGCTTGCGGGACAGGGTATATTCTGGCTACACCTTC
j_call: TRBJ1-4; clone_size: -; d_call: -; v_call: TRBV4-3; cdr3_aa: CASSRTVNEKLFF; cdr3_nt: TGCGCCAGCAGCCGCACGGTTAATGAAAAACTGTTTTTT
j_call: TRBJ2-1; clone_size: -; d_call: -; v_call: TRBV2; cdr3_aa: CASRGGRSSYNEQFF; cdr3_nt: TGTGCCAGCAGGGGGGGCAGAAGCTCCTACAATGAGCAGTTCTTC
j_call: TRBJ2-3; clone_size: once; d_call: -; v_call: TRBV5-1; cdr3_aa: CASSARGGTDTQYF; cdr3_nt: TGCGCCAGCAGCGCCAGGGGTGGCACAGATACGCAGTATTTT
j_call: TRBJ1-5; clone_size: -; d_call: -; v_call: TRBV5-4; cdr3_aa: CASSFEGGSDQPQHF; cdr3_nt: TGTGCCAGCAGCTTTGAAGGGGGGTCGGATCAGCCCCAGCATTTT
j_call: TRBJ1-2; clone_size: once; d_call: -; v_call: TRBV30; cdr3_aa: CAWSSGNGNVGYGYTF; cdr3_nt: TGTGCCTGGAGTTCGGGGAACGGTAATGTGGGCTATGGCTACACCTTC
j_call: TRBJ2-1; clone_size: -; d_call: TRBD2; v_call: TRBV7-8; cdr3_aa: CASSLRAGTSSRNEQFF; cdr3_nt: TGTGCCAGCAGCCTCAGAGCCGGGACTAGCAGCCGGAATGAGCAGTTCTTC